This note documents a single T cell receptor (beta chain) sequence. The data are from a study of cytomegalovirus exposure and HLA in healthy donors. The CDR3 has 15 amino acids. With 0 bases removed from V and 0 bases from J, the gap between germline ends came to 8 bases. Germline V gives CDR1 SGHNT, CDR2 YENEEA. The PCR was carried out with 60 Vbeta primers and 13 Jbeta primers. TCRdb's copy holds only in-frame clones and misses some; the assay was immunoSEQ multiplex PCR. This sample has over 200,000 clones; roughly 75% occur once, and the top ten carry less than 2%. This chain uses TRBV11-3 with TRBJ1-1; D perhaps matches TRBD1 (5 bases). The sequenced material came from PBMCs. The receptor comes from a woman between 25 and 40 years old in good health and CMV-seronegative. CDR3 sequence reads: CASSLDAGLNTEAFF. The CDR3 region has the DNA TGTGCCAGCAGCTTAGATGCAGGGCTGAACACTGAAGCTTTCTTT.